One T cell receptor beta chain is described in this entry. Its cognate antigen is unknown. The data were taken from a study of T cell responses to AZD1222 COVID-19 vaccine. General observations from the study: Receipt of two AZD1222 doses was followed by a rise in Spike-specific TCR breadth and depth.

This CDR3 comprises 17 residues. Trimming took 6 bases from V and 7 from J; bases not matched to a gene: 17. Germline V gene sequence: CDR1 MNHEY, CDR2 SMNVEV (reference sequence). Clones were sequenced by immunoSEQ multiplex PCR, and TCRdb holds only the in-frame ones, with some missing. The sample has some 150,000 clones; roughly 89% are singletons. The input for sequencing was peripheral blood, taken on day 0 of AZD1222 vaccination. V and J are TRBV27 and TRBJ1-2; TRBD1 matches 10 bases. This sequence was found in an adult in good health. This CDR3 is CASSPSTGGLLSFGYTF. The CDR3 coding sequence is TGTGCCAGCAGCCCCTCGACAGGGGGCTTGCTTAGTTTTGGCTACACCTTC.